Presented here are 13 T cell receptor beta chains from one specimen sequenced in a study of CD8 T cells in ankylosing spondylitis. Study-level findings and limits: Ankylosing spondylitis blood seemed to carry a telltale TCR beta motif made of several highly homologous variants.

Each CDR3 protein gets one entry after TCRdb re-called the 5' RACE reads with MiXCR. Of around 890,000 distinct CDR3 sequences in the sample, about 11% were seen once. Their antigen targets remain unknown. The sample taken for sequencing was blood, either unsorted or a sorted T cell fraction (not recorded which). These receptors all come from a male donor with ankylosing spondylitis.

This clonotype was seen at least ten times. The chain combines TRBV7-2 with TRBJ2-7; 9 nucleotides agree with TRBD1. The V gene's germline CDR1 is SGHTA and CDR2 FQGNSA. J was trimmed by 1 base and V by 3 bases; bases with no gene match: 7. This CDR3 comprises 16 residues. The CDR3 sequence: CASSFSSGTGSYEQYF. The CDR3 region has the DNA TGTGCCAGCAGCTTTTCATCCGGGACAGGGTCCTACGAGCAGTACTTC.

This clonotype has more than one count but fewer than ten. CDR3 sequence reads: CSPAGLAGVRAQYF. The CDR3, as DNA: TGCAGTCCCGCGGGACTAGCGGGAGTAAGGGCCCAGTACTTC. The rearrangement joins TRBV20-1 to TRBJ2-5; 14 bases are a match to TRBD2. Unmatched junction bases numbered 11, after V lost 8 bases and J lost 9 bases. The germline V gene encodes CDR1 DFQATT and CDR2 SNEGSKA (reference sequence). The CDR3 is made up of 14 amino acids.

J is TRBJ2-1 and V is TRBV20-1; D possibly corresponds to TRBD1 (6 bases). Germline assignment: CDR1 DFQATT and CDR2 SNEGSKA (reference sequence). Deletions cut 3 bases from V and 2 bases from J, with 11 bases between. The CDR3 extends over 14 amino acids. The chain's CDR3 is CSASLRGPYNEQFF. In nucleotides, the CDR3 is TGCAGTGCTAGCCTCAGGGGACCCTACAATGAGCAGTTCTTC.

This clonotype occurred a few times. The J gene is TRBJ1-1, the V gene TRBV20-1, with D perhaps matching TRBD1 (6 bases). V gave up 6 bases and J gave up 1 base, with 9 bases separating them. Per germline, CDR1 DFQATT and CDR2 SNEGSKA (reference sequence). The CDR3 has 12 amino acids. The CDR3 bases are TGCAGTGCAACACAGGGGAACACTGAAGCTTTCTTT. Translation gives CSATQGNTEAFF.

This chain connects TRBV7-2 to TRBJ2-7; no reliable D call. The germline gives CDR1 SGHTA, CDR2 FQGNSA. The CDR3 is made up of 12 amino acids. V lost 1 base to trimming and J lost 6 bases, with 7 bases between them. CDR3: CASSLGYGEQYF. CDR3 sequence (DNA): TGTGCCAGCAGCTTAGGTTACGGCGAGCAGTACTTC.

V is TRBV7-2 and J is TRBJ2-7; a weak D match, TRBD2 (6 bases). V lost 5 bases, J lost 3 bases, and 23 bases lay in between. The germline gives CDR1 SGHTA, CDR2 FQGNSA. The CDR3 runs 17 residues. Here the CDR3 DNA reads TGTGCCAGCAGCACCCGACTTGCCCCGGGGGTGATCTACGAGCAGTACTTC. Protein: CASSTRLAPGVIYEQYF.

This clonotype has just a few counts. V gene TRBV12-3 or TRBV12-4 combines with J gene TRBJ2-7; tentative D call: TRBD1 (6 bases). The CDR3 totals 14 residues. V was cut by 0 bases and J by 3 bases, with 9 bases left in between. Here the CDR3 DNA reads TGTGCCAGCAGTTTAGCGAACAGGGTCTACGAGCAGTACTTC. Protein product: CASSLANRVYEQYF.

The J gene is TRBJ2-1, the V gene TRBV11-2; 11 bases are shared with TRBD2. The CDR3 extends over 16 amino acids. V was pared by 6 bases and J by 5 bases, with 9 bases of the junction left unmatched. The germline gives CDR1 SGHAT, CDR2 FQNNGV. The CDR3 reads CASRGLAGGFDNEQFF. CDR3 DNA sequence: TGTGCCAGCAGGGGGCTAGCGGGAGGATTCGACAATGAGCAGTTCTTC.

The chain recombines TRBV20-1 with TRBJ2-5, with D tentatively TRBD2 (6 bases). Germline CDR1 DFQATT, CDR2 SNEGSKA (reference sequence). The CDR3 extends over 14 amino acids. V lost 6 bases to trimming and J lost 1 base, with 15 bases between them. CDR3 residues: CSASTGLLQETQYF. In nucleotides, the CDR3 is TGCAGTGCATCGACGGGACTCCTCCAAGAGACCCAGTACTTC.

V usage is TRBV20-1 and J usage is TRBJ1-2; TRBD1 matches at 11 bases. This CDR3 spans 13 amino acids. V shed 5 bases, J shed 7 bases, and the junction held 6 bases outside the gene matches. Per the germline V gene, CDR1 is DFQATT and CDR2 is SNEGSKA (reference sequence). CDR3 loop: CSAPGQGAVGYTF. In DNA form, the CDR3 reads TGCAGTGCTCCAGGACAGGGGGCTGTTGGCTACACCTTC.

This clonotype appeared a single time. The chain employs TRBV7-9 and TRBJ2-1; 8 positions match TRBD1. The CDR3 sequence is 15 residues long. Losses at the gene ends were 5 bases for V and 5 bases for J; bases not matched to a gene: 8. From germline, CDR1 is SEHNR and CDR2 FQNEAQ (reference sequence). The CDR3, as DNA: TGTGCCAGCAGCGATGCCGGGACAGGACACAATGAGCAGTTCTTC. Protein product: CASSDAGTGHNEQFF. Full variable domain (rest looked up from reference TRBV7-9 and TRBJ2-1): DTGVSQNPRHKITKRGQNVTFRCDPISEHNRLYWYRQTLGQGPEFLTYFQNEAQLEKSRLLSDRFSAERPKGSFSTLEIQRTEQGDSAMYLCASSDAGTGHNEQFFGPGTRLTVL.

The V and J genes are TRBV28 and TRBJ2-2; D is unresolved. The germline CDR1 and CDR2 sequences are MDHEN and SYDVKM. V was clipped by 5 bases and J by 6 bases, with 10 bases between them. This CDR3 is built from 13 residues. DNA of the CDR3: TGTGCCAGCAGTCCCCTTTACGCCGGGGAGCTGTTTTTT. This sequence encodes CASSPLYAGELFF.

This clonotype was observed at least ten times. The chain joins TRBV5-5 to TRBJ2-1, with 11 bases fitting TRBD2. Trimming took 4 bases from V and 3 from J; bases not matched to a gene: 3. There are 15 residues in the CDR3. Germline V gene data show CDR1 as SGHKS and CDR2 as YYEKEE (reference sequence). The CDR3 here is CASSQGLADYNEQFF. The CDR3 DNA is TGTGCCAGCAGCCAGGGACTAGCGGACTACAATGAGCAGTTCTTC.